These 21 T cell receptor beta chains came from one sample sequenced in a study of blood T cell dynamics during melanoma immunotherapy. Clones were sequenced by immunoSEQ multiplex PCR, and TCRdb holds only the in-frame ones, with some missing. The data hold around 13,000 clones, with 80% to 90% observed a single time. The time point was: pre-treatment baseline. The source was blood, collected from a patient treated with checkpoint blockade. The receptors originated from a human donor with melanoma.

The CDR3 sequence is CASSPTTGGNEKLFF. The CDR3 DNA reads TGCGCCAGCAGCCCAACTACAGGGGGGAATGAAAAACTGTTTTTT. The chain combines TRBV4-1 with TRBJ1-4, with 8 bases fitting TRBD1. Per germline, CDR1 MGHRA and CDR2 YSYEKL. V lost 4 bases, J lost 5 bases, and 6 bases stayed unmatched. The length of the CDR3 is 15 residues.

This clone was observed a single time. The chain recombines TRBV12-1 with TRBJ2-1; TRBD2 was called by the table and not checked on the DNA. TRBV12-1 is given as a pseudogene. CDR3 size: 22 residues. For the CDR3, the DNA is TGTGCCAGCAGCTTCGGACACAAATTACTAGCGGGGGGTCCCAGACCTTACAATGAGCAGTTCTTC. Translated: CASSFGHKLLAGGPRPYNEQFF.

The sample holds a few counts of this clone. J is TRBJ1-6 and V is TRBV9; TRBD1 agrees at 12 bases. Trimming at V came to 4 bases and at J to 10 bases, leaving 6 bases not matched to a gene. Germline V gene sequence: CDR1 SGDLS, CDR2 YYNGEE. The CDR3 is 15 amino acids. The CDR3 sequence is CASSMGQGARSPLHF. DNA for the CDR3: TGTGCCAGCAGCATGGGACAGGGGGCAAGATCACCCCTCCACTTT.

J is TRBJ1-3 and V is TRBV7-8, with 9 bases lining up with TRBD1. The germline gives CDR1 SGHVS, CDR2 FQNEAQ. CDR3 length: 18 amino acids. V lost 1 base to trimming and J lost 0 bases; unmatched junction nucleotides: 7. The CDR3, as DNA: TGTGCCAGCAGCTTAGAAGAACAGGGGGCCCGCTCTGGAAACACCATATATTTT. Residues: CASSLEEQGARSGNTIYF. Complete variable domain (other parts from reference TRBV7-8 and TRBJ1-3): GAGVSQSPRYKVAKRGQDVALRCDPISGHVSLFWYQQALGQGPEFLTYFQNEAQLDKSGLPSDRFFAERPEGSVSTLKIQRTQQEDSAVYLCASSLEEQGARSGNTIYFGEGSWLTVV.

CDR3 nucleotides: TGTGCCAGCAGCTTAGGTGGGGGTTCCTTTTCCGGGGAGCTGTTTTTT. Translating gives CASSLGGGSFSGELFF. The chain is built from TRBV7-9 and TRBJ2-2; D tentatively reads TRBD1 or TRBD2 (5 bases each). Per germline, CDR1 SEHNR and CDR2 FQNEAQ (reference sequence). The CDR3 extends over 16 amino acids. The ends were cut back, 1 base at V and 6 bases at J, with 15 bases in the middle.

This clone was observed a handful of times. The rearrangement joins TRBV7-2 to TRBJ1-5; 9 nucleotides agree with TRBD1. There are 15 residues in the CDR3. The J segment lost 7 bases and the V segment lost 5 bases, leaving 9 bases of the junction unmatched. Germline CDR1 reads SGHTA; CDR2 reads FQGNSA. The CDR3 DNA reads as TGTGCCAGCAGCCCGGGACAGGGTGGGTACCAGCCCCAGCATTTT. As protein: CASSPGQGGYQPQHF.

This sequence joins TRBV7-9 and TRBJ1-4; 7 bases fit TRBD1. Germline CDR1 and CDR2: SEHNR and FQNEAQ (reference sequence). Unmatched junction bases numbered 11, after V lost 5 bases and J lost 8 bases. This CDR3 spans 15 amino acids. In DNA form, the CDR3 reads TGTGCCAGCAGCGAGAACAGGGGCGGTGGCGAAAAACTGTTTTTT. This encodes CASSENRGGGEKLFF.

CDR3 coding DNA: TGTGCCAGCAGACTGGCCGGGGAAGAGACCCAGTACTTC. As protein: CASRLAGEETQYF. This chain links TRBV5-4 with TRBJ2-5, with D tentatively TRBD2 (5 bases). The V end was cut by 5 bases, the J end by 3 bases, with 11 bases between. The V gene's germline CDR1 is SGHNT and CDR2 YYREEE (reference sequence). The CDR3 has 13 residues.

The chain combines TRBV5-6 with TRBJ1-6; 9 bases align to TRBD1. This CDR3 is 18 amino acids long. Trimming cost V 0 bases and J 10 bases; bases outside gene matches: 14. Germline CDR1 SGHDT, CDR2 YYEEEE. This CDR3 reads CASSLDGTGMTLRSPLHF. In DNA form, the CDR3 reads TGTGCCAGCAGCTTGGACGGGACAGGGATGACTTTACGGTCACCCCTCCACTTT.

The J gene is TRBJ1-1, the V gene TRBV2; TRBD1 might be the D (5 bases). The germline V gene has CDR1 SNHLY and CDR2 FYNNEI. V lost 9 bases and J 3 bases, leaving 11 bases between the germline ends. The CDR3 loop spans 12 amino acids. The DNA of the CDR3 is TGTGCCAGAGGGACTTTTGACACTGAAGCTTTCTTT. Encoded protein: CARGTFDTEAFF.

For the CDR3, the DNA is TGTGCCAGCAGTGAACAGCTCCAAGAGACCCAGTACTTC. It codes for CASSEQLQETQYF. The chain couples TRBV6-1 to TRBJ2-5; D is unclear. Deletions cut 2 bases from V and 1 base from J, with 5 bases between. Germline V CDR1 and CDR2: MNHNS, SASEGT. The CDR3 consists of 13 residues.

The gene calls are TRBV29-1 and TRBJ2-7, with 7 bases that match TRBD2. V gave up 1 base and J gave up 7 bases; unmatched junction bases: 4. In germline, CDR1 is SQVTM, CDR2 ANQGSEA. The CDR3 covers 12 residues. The CDR3 DNA follows: TGCAGCGTTGAAGTTATGGGGGGGGAGCAGTACGTC. Translating it yields CSVEVMGGEQYV.

This clone was recorded a few times. The V and J genes are TRBV5-5 and TRBJ1-4; D not certain. CDR1 is SGHKS and CDR2 is YYEKEE in the germline V gene (reference sequence). The V end was cut by 0 bases, the J end by 0 bases, with 6 bases between. The CDR3 runs 15 residues. The CDR3 region has the DNA TGTGCCAGCAGCTTGGGATTTGCAACTAATGAAAAACTGTTTTTT. Residues: CASSLGFATNEKLFF.

The chain joins TRBV27 to TRBJ1-1; D uncertain. The CDR3 length is 14 residues. The germline V and J ends were trimmed by 3 bases and 1 base, with 9 bases remaining between them. Germline values: CDR1 MNHEY, CDR2 SMNVEV (reference sequence). Here the CDR3 DNA reads TGTGCCAGCAGTTTCCTACAGCCGAACACTGAAGCTTTCTTT. Translation gives CASSFLQPNTEAFF.

The chain has TRBV6-6 and TRBJ2-2; 7 bases are shared with TRBD1. Germline values: CDR1 MNHNY, CDR2 SVGAGI (reference sequence). This CDR3 spans 14 amino acids. Trimming at V came to 7 bases and at J to 6 bases, leaving 8 bases not matched to a gene. The CDR3 DNA is TGTGCCAGCACTACAGGGGTGTTCCCCGGGGAGCTGTTTTTT. Residues: CASTTGVFPGELFF.

The rearrangement joins TRBV7-2 to TRBJ2-5, with no clear D. This CDR3 has 11 residues. From germline, CDR1 is SGHTA and CDR2 FQGNSA. Between the trimmed V and J ends, which lost 6 bases and 5 bases, there was a span of 7 bases. DNA for the CDR3: TGTGCCAGCAGGCTGGGGGAGACCCAGTACTTC. Encoded protein: CASRLGETQYF.

This chain uses TRBV5-6 with TRBJ2-3, with no clear D. V gave up 1 base and J gave up 5 bases, with 2 bases separating them. CDR1 is SGHDT, CDR2 YYEEEE, per germline. The CDR3 runs to 11 residues. The CDR3 DNA follows: TGTGCCAGCAGCTTGAAAGATACGCAGTATTTT. Translating gives CASSLKDTQYF. The full variable domain, with the rest looked up from reference TRBV5-6 and TRBJ2-3, is DAGVTQSPTHLIKTRGQQVTLRCSPKSGHDTVSWYQQALGQGPQFIFQYYEEEERQRGNFPDRFSGHQFPNYSSELNVNALLLGDSALYLCASSLKDTQYFGPGTRLTVL.

The V gene is TRBV7-9, the J gene TRBJ2-7; D might be TRBD2 (7 bases). Trimming shortened V by 1 base and J by 12 bases, and 19 bases separated the two germline ends. Germline CDR1 and CDR2: SEHNR and FQNEAQ (reference sequence). CDR3 length: 14 residues. The CDR3 coding sequence is TGTGCCAGCAGCTTAGAGGGGGGGGCCGCAACTCGGTACTTC. It translates to CASSLEGGAATRYF.

The gene calls are TRBV9 and TRBJ2-3; the D call may be TRBD1 or TRBD2 (6 bases each). Germline assignment: CDR1 SGDLS and CDR2 YYNGEE. The CDR3 loop spans 16 amino acids. The germline V and J ends were trimmed by 0 bases and 1 base, with 12 bases remaining between them. This CDR3 is CASSVDEGGGTDTQYF. As DNA, the CDR3 is TGTGCCAGCAGCGTAGACGAGGGGGGCGGCACAGATACGCAGTATTTT.

This chain uses TRBV7-3 with TRBJ2-2, with D perhaps TRBD1 or TRBD2 (6 bases each). Trimming shortened V by 1 base and J by 4 bases, and 13 bases separated the two germline ends. Per germline, CDR1 SGHTA and CDR2 FQGTGA. The CDR3 is 16 residues long. CDR3 bases: TGTGCCAGCAGCTTAATGGGTGGAGGGGGCACCGGGGAGCTGTTTTTT. Translation gives CASSLMGGGGTGELFF.

This rearrangement joins TRBV5-6 to TRBJ2-3, with 9 bases fitting TRBD1. After removal of 3 bases from V and 0 bases from J, the junction contained 2 bases not matched to a gene. The V gene's germline CDR1 is SGHDT and CDR2 YYEEEE. The CDR3 is made up of 15 amino acids. The CDR3 loop is CASSWTGASTDTQYF. The CDR3 DNA follows: TGTGCCAGCAGCTGGACAGGGGCTAGCACAGATACGCAGTATTTT.